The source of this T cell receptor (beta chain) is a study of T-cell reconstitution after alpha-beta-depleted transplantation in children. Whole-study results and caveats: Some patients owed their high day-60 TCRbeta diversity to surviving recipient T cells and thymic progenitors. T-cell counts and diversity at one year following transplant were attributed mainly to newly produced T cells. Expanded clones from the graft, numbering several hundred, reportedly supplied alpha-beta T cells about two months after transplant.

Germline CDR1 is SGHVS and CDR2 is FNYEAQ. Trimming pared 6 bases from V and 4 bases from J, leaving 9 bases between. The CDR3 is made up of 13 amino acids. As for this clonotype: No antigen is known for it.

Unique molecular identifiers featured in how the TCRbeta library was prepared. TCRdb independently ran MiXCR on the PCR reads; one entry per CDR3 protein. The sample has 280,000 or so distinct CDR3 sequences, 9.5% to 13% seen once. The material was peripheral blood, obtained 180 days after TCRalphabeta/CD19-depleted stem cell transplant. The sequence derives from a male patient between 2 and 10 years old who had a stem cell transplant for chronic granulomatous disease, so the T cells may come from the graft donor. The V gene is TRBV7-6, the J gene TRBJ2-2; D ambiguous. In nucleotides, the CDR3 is TGTGCCAGCAGAGCTGCGAGCACCGGGGAGCTGTTTTTT. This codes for CASRAASTGELFF.